The subject of this entry is one T cell receptor beta chain. What it recognizes is unknown. The record originates from a study of blood T cells in healthy people across ages. General study results and limits: Getting older went along with TCR beta diversity per million T cells dropping roughly linearly. Long-lived donors carried more naive CD4+ cells and greater diversity than aged donors.

It was with a sample-barcoded 5' primer and a J-beta primer mix that a second PCR of about 6 to 12 cycles was run. In TCRdb, the 5' RACE reads were re-called with MiXCR into one record per CDR3 protein. The top ten hold roughly 2% of the sample, which has about 1.8 million distinct CDR3 sequences, 49% seen once. Sequencing was done on a sample of blood. This TCR came from a woman in her thirties or forties in good health.

This CDR3 is CASSSAGGGGYEQYF. CDR3 bases: TGCGCCAGCAGCTCGGCTGGGGGCGGAGGCTACGAGCAGTACTTC. The chain employs TRBV5-1 and TRBJ2-7; D is possibly TRBD1 (6 bases). Germline-derived CDR1 and CDR2 are SGHRS and YFSETQ. The V end lost 3 bases, the J end lost 3 bases, and 16 bases lay between the germline ends. This CDR3 comprises 15 residues. Supplemented by reference TRBV5-1 and TRBJ2-7, the full variable domain reads KAGVTQTPRYLIKTRGQQVTLSCSPISGHRSVSWYQQTPGQGLQFLFEYFSETQRNKGNFPGRFSGRQFSNSRSEMNVSTLELGDSALYLCASSSAGGGGYEQYFGPGTRLTVT.